These 2 T cell receptor beta chains were sequenced from one sample in a study of T cell responses to AZD1222 COVID-19 vaccine (dated by TCRdb to the early 2020s). The intended sense of this specimen's time point label: baseline before first vaccination. The library was produced with the immunoSEQ multiplex PCR assay. Entries here come from immuneACCESS through TCRdb and include only in-frame sequences with V and J called. Some clones fail to appear in such tables; in the studies checked, an unresolved V gene covers under half of the shortfall, and the cause of the remainder is unknown. Counted in this sample were around 140,000 clones; 85% to 95% of them appeared once. Clones ranked in the top ten supply 7.5% to 9.5% of the sample. This material consisted of peripheral blood, taken on day 0 of AZD1222 vaccination. These receptors were taken from an adult in good health.

The genes are TRBV4-1 and TRBJ2-6; D gene uncertain. The CDR3 spans 15 residues. The germline gives CDR1 MGHRA, CDR2 YSYEKL. Trimming pared 1 base from V and 4 bases from J, leaving 8 bases between. The CDR3 region is CASSQAKTGANVLTF. For the CDR3, the DNA is TGCGCCAGCAGCCAAGCGAAAACAGGGGCCAACGTCCTGACTTTC.

This clone occurred once. The J gene is TRBJ2-1, the V gene TRBV7-2; the match to TRBD1 covers 7 bases. V trimming: 4 bases; J trimming: 10 bases; junction bases outside the gene matches: 4. This CDR3 is 12 amino acids long. The germline gives CDR1 SGHTA, CDR2 FQGNSA. CDR3 region: CASSYGTAEQFF. CDR3 sequence (DNA): TGTGCCAGCAGCTATGGGACAGCCGAGCAGTTCTTC.